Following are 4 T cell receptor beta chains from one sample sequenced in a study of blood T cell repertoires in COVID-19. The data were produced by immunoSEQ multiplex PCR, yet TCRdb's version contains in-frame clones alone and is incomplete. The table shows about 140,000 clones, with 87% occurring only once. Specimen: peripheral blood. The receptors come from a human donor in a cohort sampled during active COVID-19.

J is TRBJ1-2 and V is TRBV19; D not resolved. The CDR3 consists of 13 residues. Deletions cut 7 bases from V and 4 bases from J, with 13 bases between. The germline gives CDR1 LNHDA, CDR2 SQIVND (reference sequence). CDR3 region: CASIELGGYGYTF. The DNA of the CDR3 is TGTGCCAGTATTGAGTTGGGAGGCTATGGCTACACCTTC. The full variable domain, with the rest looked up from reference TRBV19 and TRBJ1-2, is DGGITQSPKYLFRKEGQNVTLSCEQNLNHDAMYWYRQDPGQGLRLIYYSQIVNDFQKGDIAEGYSVSREKKESFPLTVTSAQKNPTAFYLCASIELGGYGYTFGSGTRLTVV.

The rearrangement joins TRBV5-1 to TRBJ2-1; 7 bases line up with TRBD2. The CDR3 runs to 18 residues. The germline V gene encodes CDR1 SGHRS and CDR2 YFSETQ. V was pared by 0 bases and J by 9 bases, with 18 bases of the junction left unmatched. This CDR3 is CASSLGRLAGSREGEQFF. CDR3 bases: TGCGCCAGCAGCTTGGGGCGACTAGCTGGATCCAGGGAGGGTGAGCAGTTCTTC.

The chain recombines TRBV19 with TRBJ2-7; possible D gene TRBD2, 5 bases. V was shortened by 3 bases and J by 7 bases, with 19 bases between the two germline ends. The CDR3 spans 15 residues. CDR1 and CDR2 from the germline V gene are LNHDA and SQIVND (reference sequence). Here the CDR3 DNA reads TGTGCCAGTAGTATCGTCGCGACCGGGAAATGGGAGCAGTACTTC. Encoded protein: CASSIVATGKWEQYF.

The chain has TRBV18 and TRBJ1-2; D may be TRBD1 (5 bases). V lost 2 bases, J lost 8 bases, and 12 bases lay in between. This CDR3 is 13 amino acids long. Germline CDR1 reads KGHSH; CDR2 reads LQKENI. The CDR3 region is CASSPGRGYGYTF. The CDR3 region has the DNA TGTGCCAGCTCACCAGGAAGGGGTTACGGCTACACCTTC.